Presented here are 19 T cell receptor beta chains from one specimen sequenced in a study of cytomegalovirus exposure and HLA in healthy donors. The PCR made use of 60 Vbeta and 13 Jbeta primers. Profiled with immunoSEQ multiplex PCR; TCRdb holds only in-frame clones, not every one. Of 100,000 to 150,000 clones listed, less than 85% were seen once; the top ten hold about 8.9%. Material for sequencing was PBMCs. The receptors were gathered from a man aged 30-40 years in good health and CMV-seropositive.

This clone was seen more than once but under ten times. V and J are TRBV19 and TRBJ2-7; D unclear. The CDR3 is made up of 14 amino acids. The V gene's germline CDR1 is LNHDA and CDR2 SQIVND (reference sequence). The V end lost 3 bases, the J end lost 0 bases, and 9 bases lay between the germline ends. The CDR3 region is CASSMSESSYEQYF. CDR3 sequence (DNA): TGTGCCAGTAGTATGTCGGAGTCCTCCTACGAGCAGTACTTC.

V usage is TRBV19 and J usage is TRBJ2-7; 8 bases are a match to TRBD2. In germline, CDR1 is LNHDA, CDR2 SQIVND (reference sequence). The CDR3 has 14 amino acids. Germline trimming cut 4 bases from V and 3 bases from J; bases unmatched to any gene: 5. Written as DNA, the CDR3 is TGTGCCAGTAGTACCCGGGGGGGGTTCTACGAGCAGTACTTC. This sequence encodes CASSTRGGFYEQYF.

This clone appeared a few times. The CDR3 loop reads CASSPSTGERTEAFF. CDR3 coding DNA: TGTGCCAGCAGCCCCTCGACAGGGGAGAGGACTGAAGCTTTCTTT. The V gene is TRBV7-9, the J gene TRBJ1-1; TRBD1 aligns across 8 bases. Germline V gene data show CDR1 as SEHNR and CDR2 as FQNEAQ (reference sequence). The ends lost 5 bases at V and 5 bases at J; junction bases unmatched: 10. The CDR3 length is 15 residues.

This clone is a singleton in its sample. This chain links TRBV5-5 with TRBJ2-3; D is uncertain. Between the trimmed V and J ends, which lost 2 bases and 2 bases, there was a span of 15 bases. The CDR3 consists of 16 residues. Germline V lookup: CDR1 SGHKS, CDR2 YYEKEE (reference sequence). CDR3 sequence reads: CASSFRGWLPTDTQYF. CDR3 in DNA: TGTGCCAGCAGCTTTCGAGGTTGGCTCCCCACAGATACGCAGTATTTT.

This clone came up a few times. This chain links TRBV18 with TRBJ1-1; no clear D. The CDR3 is 13 amino acids. Trimming cost V 1 base and J 3 bases, with 6 bases left between them. Germline V gene sequence: CDR1 KGHSH, CDR2 LQKENI. The CDR3 coding sequence is TGTGCCAGCTCACCACGGCAGGACACTGAAGCTTTCTTT. Encoded protein: CASSPRQDTEAFF.

The chain is built from TRBV6-1 and TRBJ2-1; no clear D gene. The CDR3 spans 11 residues. V was shortened by 2 bases and J by 9 bases, with 5 bases between the two germline ends. CDR1 MNHNS and CDR2 SASEGT come from the germline V gene. The CDR3 is CASSEPGEQFF. CDR3 nucleotide sequence: TGTGCCAGCAGTGAACCAGGTGAGCAGTTCTTC.

The chain joins TRBV5-5 to TRBJ1-5; a possible D gene is TRBD1 (6 bases). The CDR3 runs to 14 residues. V lost 7 bases and J 4 bases, leaving 15 bases between the germline ends. Looked up from germline, CDR1 is SGHKS and CDR2 is YYEKEE (reference sequence). The CDR3 here is CASGVGQPNQPQHF. The CDR3 DNA reads TGTGCCAGCGGGGTAGGACAGCCTAATCAGCCCCAGCATTTT. Filled out from reference TRBV5-5 and TRBJ1-5, the complete variable domain reads DAGVTQSPTHLIKTRGQQVTLRCSPISGHKSVSWYQQVLGQGPQFIFQYYEKEERGRGNFPDRFSARQFPNYSSELNVNALLLGDSALYLCASGVGQPNQPQHFGDGTRLSIL.

This clone was counted once. J is TRBJ1-2 and V is TRBV6-5; D is possibly TRBD1 (6 bases). In germline, CDR1 is MNHEY, CDR2 SVGAGI. The CDR3 is 13 amino acids. The V end lost 6 bases, the J end lost 2 bases, and 10 bases lay between the germline ends. CDR3 nucleotide sequence: TGTGCCAGCAGCCGAGACAGGAACTATGGCTACACCTTC. Its protein is CASSRDRNYGYTF.

This chain links TRBV19 with TRBJ1-1; 9 positions agree with TRBD1. The CDR3 spans 14 residues. The V gene end was trimmed by 5 bases and the J gene end by 7 bases; junction bases not matched to a gene: 8. The germline CDR1 and CDR2 sequences are LNHDA and SQIVND (reference sequence). The CDR3 loop is CASSLTGGGSEAFF. In nucleotides, the CDR3 is TGTGCCAGTAGTTTAACAGGGGGCGGAAGTGAAGCTTTCTTT.

On this clone itself: Other nucleotide sequences in the sample specify the same CDR3. This sequence joins TRBV10-3 and TRBJ1-1; 7 bases map to TRBD1. Losses at the gene ends were 4 bases for V and 1 base for J; bases not matched to a gene: 6. The CDR3 has 15 amino acids. In germline, CDR1 is ENHRY, CDR2 SYGVKD. Here the CDR3 DNA reads TGTGCCATCAGTGGGCCAGGGGGAGAGAACACTGAAGCTTTCTTT. It codes for CAISGPGGENTEAFF.

The chain employs TRBV11-2 and TRBJ1-5; D call uncertain. Trimming pared 3 bases from V and 2 bases from J, leaving 5 bases between. This CDR3 is built from 13 residues. Germline V gene lookup returns CDR1 SGHAT and CDR2 FQNNGV. Written as DNA, the CDR3 is TGTGCCAGCAGCTTGGGCCGCAATCAGCCCCAGCATTTT. This translates into CASSLGRNQPQHF.

The chain joins TRBV19 to TRBJ1-1, with D perhaps TRBD1 (5 bases). The CDR3 is 13 residues long. The V and J ends lost 5 bases and 11 bases respectively, with 18 bases between them. Germline CDR1 LNHDA, CDR2 SQIVND (reference sequence). CDR3 in amino acids: CASSYSPQGCAFF. The CDR3 bases are TGTGCCAGTAGTTATTCACCCCAGGGTTGCGCTTTCTTT.

V gene TRBV10-3 combines with J gene TRBJ2-7; D is possibly TRBD2 (6 bases). The CDR3 runs 12 residues. CDR1 and CDR2 (germline): ENHRY, SYGVKD. Trimming removed 8 bases at V and 6 bases at J, with 14 bases between. CDR3 protein: CAIGWDGGEQYF. CDR3 bases: TGTGCCATCGGGTGGGACGGGGGCGAGCAGTACTTC.

The rearrangement joins TRBV5-1 to TRBJ2-3, with a weak D call TRBD1 (5 bases). Germline assignment: CDR1 SGHRS and CDR2 YFSETQ. The CDR3 extends over 12 amino acids. V gave up 3 bases and J gave up 6 bases, with 8 bases separating them. CDR3 amino acids: CASSSNRDTQYF. As DNA, the CDR3 is TGCGCCAGCAGCTCGAACAGGGATACGCAGTATTTT.

The rearrangement joins TRBV29-1 to TRBJ1-2, with 12 positions matching TRBD1. The V segment lost 7 bases and the J segment 8 bases; nucleotides outside the gene matches: 14. Germline V lookup: CDR1 SQVTM, CDR2 ANQGSEA. This CDR3 is built from 15 residues. CDR3 in amino acids: CSGEGGTGGAGGYTF. CDR3 DNA sequence: TGCAGCGGCGAGGGCGGGACAGGGGGCGCCGGGGGCTACACCTTC.

The CDR3 DNA reads TGTGCCAGCAGTGACTCACCCGGGACAGATGTCACTGAAGCTTTCTTT. This encodes CASSDSPGTDVTEAFF. The J gene is TRBJ1-1, the V gene TRBV6-4; 7 bases fit TRBD1. The germline gives CDR1 MRHNA, CDR2 SNTAGT. Trimming took 0 bases from V and 4 from J; bases not matched to a gene: 8. This CDR3 spans 16 amino acids.

The CDR3 region has the DNA TGCGCCAGCAGCTTCGGGGGGGTGAACCAAGAGACCCAGTACTTC. Translation gives CASSFGGVNQETQYF. The V call is TRBV5-1, the J call TRBJ2-5; 8 nucleotides match TRBD2. The V segment lost 2 bases and the J segment 0 bases; nucleotides outside the gene matches: 3. In germline, CDR1 is SGHRS, CDR2 YFSETQ. There are 15 residues in the CDR3.

This rearrangement joins TRBV6-1 to TRBJ1-3, with a weak D call TRBD1 (6 bases). V was shortened by 6 bases and J by 0 bases, with 12 bases between the two germline ends. The CDR3 has 15 amino acids. Germline V gene lookup returns CDR1 MNHNS and CDR2 SASEGT. The CDR3 nucleotides read TGTGCCAGCAGGGAACAGGGAAACTCTGGAAACACCATATATTTT. Its protein product is CASREQGNSGNTIYF.

J is TRBJ2-7 and V is TRBV27; the match to TRBD1 covers 10 bases. Germline V gene sequence: CDR1 MNHEY, CDR2 SMNVEV (reference sequence). J lost 1 base, V lost 7 bases, and 7 bases had no gene match. The CDR3 totals 15 residues. The CDR3 protein is CASKRQGAPSYEQYF. CDR3 nucleotide sequence: TGTGCCAGCAAACGACAGGGGGCCCCATCCTACGAGCAGTACTTC.